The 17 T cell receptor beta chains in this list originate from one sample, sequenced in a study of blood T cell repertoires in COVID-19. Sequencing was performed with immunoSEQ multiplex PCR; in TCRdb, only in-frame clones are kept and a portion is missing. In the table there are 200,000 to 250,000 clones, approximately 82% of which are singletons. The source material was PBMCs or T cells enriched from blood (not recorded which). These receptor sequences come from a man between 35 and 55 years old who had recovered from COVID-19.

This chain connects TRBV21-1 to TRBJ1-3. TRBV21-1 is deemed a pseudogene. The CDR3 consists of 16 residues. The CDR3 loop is CASSTPAEASGNTIYF. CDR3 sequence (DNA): TGTGCCAGCAGCACCCCCGCGGAAGCCTCTGGAAACACCATATATTTT.

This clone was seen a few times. CDR3 in DNA: TGTGCCAGCAGTTTAGGCCGCCACAATGAGCAGTTCTTC. Residues: CASSLGRHNEQFF. V and J are TRBV28 and TRBJ2-1; D unresolved. The length of the CDR3 is 13 residues. V was pared by 2 bases and J by 5 bases, with 7 bases between. CDR1 and CDR2 (germline): MDHEN, SYDVKM.

The CDR3 DNA sequence: TGTGCCAGCAGTGAGATGGAGACAGGTACCTCACCCCTCCACTTT. Encoded protein: CASSEMETGTSPLHF. The genes are TRBV6-1 and TRBJ1-6; tentative D call: TRBD1 (6 bases). The CDR3 contains 15 residues. In germline, CDR1 is MNHNS, CDR2 SASEGT. V was trimmed by 3 bases and J by 10 bases, leaving 16 bases between them.

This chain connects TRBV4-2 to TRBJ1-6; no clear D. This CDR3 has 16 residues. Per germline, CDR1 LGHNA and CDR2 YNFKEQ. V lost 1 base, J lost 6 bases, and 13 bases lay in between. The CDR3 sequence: CASSQVGEIGNSPLHF. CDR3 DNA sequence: TGTGCCAGCAGCCAAGTCGGGGAGATAGGTAATTCACCCCTCCACTTT.

The CDR3 reads CASSPLTSREQYF. The CDR3 DNA follows: TGTGCCAGCAGCCCCCTGACTAGTCGCGAGCAGTACTTC. V gene TRBV3-1 (or the pseudogene TRBV3-2) combines with J gene TRBJ2-7; D might be TRBD2 (6 bases). Germline V lookup: CDR1 LGHDT, CDR2 YNNKEL (reference sequence). CDR3 length: 13 amino acids. V was clipped by 4 bases and J by 6 bases, with 13 bases between them.

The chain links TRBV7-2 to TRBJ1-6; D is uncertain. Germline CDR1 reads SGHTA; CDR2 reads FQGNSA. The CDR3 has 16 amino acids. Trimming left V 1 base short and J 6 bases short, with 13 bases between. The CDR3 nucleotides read TGTGCCAGCAGCTTAGTGCGGGCGTCTTCTAATTCACCCCTCCACTTT. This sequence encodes CASSLVRASSNSPLHF.

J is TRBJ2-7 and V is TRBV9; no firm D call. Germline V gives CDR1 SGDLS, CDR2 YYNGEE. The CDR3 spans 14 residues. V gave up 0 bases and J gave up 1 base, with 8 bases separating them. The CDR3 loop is CASSVASDSYEQYF. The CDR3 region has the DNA TGTGCCAGCAGCGTAGCTTCAGATTCCTACGAGCAGTACTTC.

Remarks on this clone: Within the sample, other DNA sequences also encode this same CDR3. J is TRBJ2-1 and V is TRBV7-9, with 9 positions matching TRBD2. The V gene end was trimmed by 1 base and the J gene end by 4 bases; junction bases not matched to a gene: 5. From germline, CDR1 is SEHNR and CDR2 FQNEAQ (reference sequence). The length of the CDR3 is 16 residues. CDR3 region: CASSLELAGTYNEQFF. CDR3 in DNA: TGTGCCAGCAGCTTAGAGCTAGCGGGGACTTACAATGAGCAGTTCTTC.

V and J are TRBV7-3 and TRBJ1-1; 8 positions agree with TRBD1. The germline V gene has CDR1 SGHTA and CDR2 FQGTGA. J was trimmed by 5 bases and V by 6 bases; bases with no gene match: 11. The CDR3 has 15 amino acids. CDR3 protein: CASRYQGAIRTEAFF. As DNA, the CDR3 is TGTGCCAGCAGGTACCAGGGGGCCATACGTACTGAAGCTTTCTTT.

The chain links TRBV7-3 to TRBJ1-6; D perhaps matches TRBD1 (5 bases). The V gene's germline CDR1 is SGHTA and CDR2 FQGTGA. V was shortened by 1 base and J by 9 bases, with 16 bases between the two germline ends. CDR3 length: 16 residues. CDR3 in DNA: TGTGCCAGCAGCTTAAATCCGACAGCCTACCCTTCACCCCTCCACTTT. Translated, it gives CASSLNPTAYPSPLHF. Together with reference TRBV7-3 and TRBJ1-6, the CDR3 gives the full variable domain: GAGVSQTPSNKVTEKGKYVELRCDPISGHTALYWYRQSLGQGPEFLIYFQGTGAADDSGLPNDRFFAVRPEGSVSTLKIQRTERGDSAVYLCASSLNPTAYPSPLHFGNGTRLTVT.

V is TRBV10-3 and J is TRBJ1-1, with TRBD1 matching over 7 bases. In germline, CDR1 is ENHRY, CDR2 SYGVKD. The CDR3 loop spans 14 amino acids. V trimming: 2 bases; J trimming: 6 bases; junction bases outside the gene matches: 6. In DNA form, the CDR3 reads TGTGCCATCAGTGAGCAGGGGGAAATATCTGAAGCTTTCTTT. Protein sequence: CAISEQGEISEAFF.

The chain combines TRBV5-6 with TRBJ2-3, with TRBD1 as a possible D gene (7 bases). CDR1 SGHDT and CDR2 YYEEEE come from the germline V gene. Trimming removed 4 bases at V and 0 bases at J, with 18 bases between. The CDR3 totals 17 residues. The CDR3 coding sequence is TGTGCCAGCAGCCCCGGAGGGGGCAGGGCTAGCACAGATACGCAGTATTTT. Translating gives CASSPGGGRASTDTQYF.

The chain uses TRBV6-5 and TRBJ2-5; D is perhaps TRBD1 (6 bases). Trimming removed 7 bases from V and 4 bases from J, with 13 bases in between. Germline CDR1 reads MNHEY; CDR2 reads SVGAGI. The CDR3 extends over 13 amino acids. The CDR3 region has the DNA TGTGCCAGCAACAGGGCCGCAATAGAGACCCAGTACTTC. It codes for CASNRAAIETQYF.

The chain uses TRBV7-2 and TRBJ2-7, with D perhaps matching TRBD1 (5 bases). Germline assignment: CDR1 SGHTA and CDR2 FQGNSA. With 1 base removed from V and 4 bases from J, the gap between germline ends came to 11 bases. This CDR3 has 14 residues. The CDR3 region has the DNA TGTGCCAGCAGCTTAGGGACACAATCTTACGAGCAGTACTTC. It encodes CASSLGTQSYEQYF.

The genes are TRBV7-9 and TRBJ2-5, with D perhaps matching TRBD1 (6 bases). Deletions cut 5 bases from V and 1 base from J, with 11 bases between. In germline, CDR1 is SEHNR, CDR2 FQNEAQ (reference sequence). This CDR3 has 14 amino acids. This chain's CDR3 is CASSEGQIQETQYF. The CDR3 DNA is TGTGCCAGCAGCGAGGGACAAATCCAAGAGACCCAGTACTTC.

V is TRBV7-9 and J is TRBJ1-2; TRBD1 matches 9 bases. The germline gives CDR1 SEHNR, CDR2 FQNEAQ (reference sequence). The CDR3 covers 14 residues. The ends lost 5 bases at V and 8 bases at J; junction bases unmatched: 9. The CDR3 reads CASSPRTGVEGYTF. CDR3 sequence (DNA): TGTGCCAGCAGCCCCCGGACAGGGGTGGAAGGCTACACCTTC.

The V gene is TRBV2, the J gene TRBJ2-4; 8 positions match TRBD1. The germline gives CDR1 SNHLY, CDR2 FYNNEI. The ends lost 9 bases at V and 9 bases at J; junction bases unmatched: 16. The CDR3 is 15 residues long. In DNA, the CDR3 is TGTGCCAGTACAGGGGGGCGGGGTGAGTTGAGCATTCAGTACTTC. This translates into CASTGGRGELSIQYF.